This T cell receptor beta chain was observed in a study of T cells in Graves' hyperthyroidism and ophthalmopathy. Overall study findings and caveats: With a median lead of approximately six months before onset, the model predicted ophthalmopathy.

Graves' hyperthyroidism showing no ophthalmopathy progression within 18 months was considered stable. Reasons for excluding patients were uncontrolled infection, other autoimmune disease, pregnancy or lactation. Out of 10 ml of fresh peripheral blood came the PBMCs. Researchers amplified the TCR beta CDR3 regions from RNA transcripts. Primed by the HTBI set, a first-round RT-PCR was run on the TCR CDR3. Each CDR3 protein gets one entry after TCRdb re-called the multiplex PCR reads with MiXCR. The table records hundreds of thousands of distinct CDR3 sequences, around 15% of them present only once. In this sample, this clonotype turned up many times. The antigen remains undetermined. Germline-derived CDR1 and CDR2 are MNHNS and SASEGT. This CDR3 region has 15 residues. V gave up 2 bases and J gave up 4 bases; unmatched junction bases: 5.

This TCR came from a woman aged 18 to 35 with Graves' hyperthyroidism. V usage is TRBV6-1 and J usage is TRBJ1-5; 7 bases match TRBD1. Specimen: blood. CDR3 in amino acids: CASSERGQLNQPQHF. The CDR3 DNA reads TGTGCCAGCAGTGAACGGGGACAGCTAAATCAGCCCCAGCATTTT.